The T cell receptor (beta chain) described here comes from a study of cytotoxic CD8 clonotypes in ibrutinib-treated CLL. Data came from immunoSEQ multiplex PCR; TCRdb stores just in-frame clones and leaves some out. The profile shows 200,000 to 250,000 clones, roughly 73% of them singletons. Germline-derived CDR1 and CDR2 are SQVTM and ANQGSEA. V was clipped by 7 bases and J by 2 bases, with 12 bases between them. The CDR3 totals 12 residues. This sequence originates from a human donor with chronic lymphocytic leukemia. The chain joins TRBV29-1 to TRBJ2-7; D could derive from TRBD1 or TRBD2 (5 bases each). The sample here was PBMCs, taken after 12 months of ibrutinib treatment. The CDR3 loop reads CSGWDQTYEQYF. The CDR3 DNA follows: TGCAGCGGTTGGGACCAAACCTACGAGCAGTACTTC.